The 10 T cell receptor beta chains below all came from one sample that was sequenced in a study of OX40 agonist ivuxolimab in advanced cancers. Libraries were prepared by immunoSEQ multiplex PCR; TCRdb keeps only in-frame clonotypes and omits some of them. This table has some 140,000 clones, about nine tenths appearing once. Sequenced here: CD4+ or CD8+ T cells sorted from blood, sampled in a trial of the OX40 agonist ivuxolimab. The receptors were gathered from an adult with an advanced solid tumor such as melanoma, head and neck, liver or kidney cancer.

V and J are TRBV7-9 and TRBJ2-6; D not resolved. The germline V gene encodes CDR1 SEHNR and CDR2 FQNEAQ (reference sequence). The CDR3 runs 14 residues. The V and J ends lost 5 bases and 9 bases respectively, with 14 bases between them. The CDR3 sequence is CASSISETFNVLTF. The DNA for the CDR3 is TGTGCCAGCAGCATTTCCGAGACTTTCAACGTCCTGACTTTC.

The gene calls are TRBV7-9 and TRBJ2-3; D is undetermined. Germline CDR1 is SEHNR and CDR2 is FQNEAQ (reference sequence). CDR3 size: 14 residues. V dropped 5 bases and J dropped 2 bases, with 11 bases sitting between them. The CDR3 sequence is CASSLRLDTDTQYF. In DNA form, the CDR3 reads TGTGCCAGCAGCCTACGCCTCGACACAGATACGCAGTATTTT.

This chain links TRBV4-1 with TRBJ2-1, with a possible D match to TRBD2 (6 bases). V was pared by 5 bases and J by 9 bases, with 20 bases between. The CDR3 is 15 amino acids. Germline V gene data show CDR1 as MGHRA and CDR2 as YSYEKL. The DNA for the CDR3 is TGCGCCAGCAGCGGCGTTAGCGGTTTGGATGGTGAGCAGTTCTTC. Its protein product is CASSGVSGLDGEQFF.

The sample holds one count of this clone. This rearrangement joins TRBV4-2 to TRBJ2-1; D call uncertain. This CDR3 region has 15 residues. The V end was cut by 1 base, the J end by 0 bases, with 7 bases between. From germline, CDR1 is LGHNA and CDR2 YNFKEQ. CDR3 in amino acids: CASSQVSGSYNEQFF. The CDR3 DNA reads as TGTGCCAGCAGCCAAGTATCTGGCTCCTACAATGAGCAGTTCTTC.

CDR3 residues: CASSLISPSGSGEQYF. CDR3 DNA: TGTGCCAGCAGCTTAATTTCGCCTAGCGGGAGTGGCGAGCAGTACTTC. The gene calls are TRBV5-4 and TRBJ2-7; TRBD2 agrees at 10 bases. The CDR3 runs to 16 residues. The germline gives CDR1 SGHNT, CDR2 YYREEE (reference sequence). With 2 bases clipped from V and 6 bases from J, the junction kept 11 bases outside the gene matches.

V usage is TRBV12-5 and J usage is TRBJ1-5; D remains unclear. The V gene lost 7 bases and the J gene lost 4 bases, with 8 bases spanning the gap. Per the germline V gene, CDR1 is LGHNT and CDR2 is FRNRAP. This CDR3 is built from 12 residues. CDR3: CASAAGNQPQHF. The CDR3 DNA sequence: TGTGCTAGTGCGGCGGGAAATCAGCCCCAGCATTTT. Full variable domain (remainder filled in from reference TRBV12-5 and TRBJ1-5): DARVTQTPRHKVTEMGQEVTMRCQPILGHNTVFWYRQTMMQGLELLAYFRNRAPLDDSGMPKDRFSAEMPDATLATLKIQPSEPRDSAVYFCASAAGNQPQHFGDGTRLSIL.

The J gene is TRBJ2-4, the V gene TRBV19; D possibly corresponds to TRBD1 (6 bases). The CDR3 has 10 amino acids. CDR1 is LNHDA and CDR2 is SQIVND in the germline V gene (reference sequence). Trimming shortened V by 11 bases and J by 9 bases, and 11 bases separated the two germline ends. This chain's CDR3 is CASGVGIQYF. CDR3 nucleotide sequence: TGTGCCTCAGGGGTAGGCATTCAGTACTTC.

The V call is TRBV9, the J call TRBJ2-4; 11 bases are a match to TRBD2. With 3 bases clipped from V and 0 bases from J, the junction kept 2 bases outside the gene matches. The CDR3 has 16 residues. The V gene's germline CDR1 is SGDLS and CDR2 YYNGEE. Here the CDR3 reads CASSAGLAGAKNIQYF. In DNA form, the CDR3 reads TGTGCCAGCAGCGCTGGACTAGCGGGAGCCAAAAACATTCAGTACTTC.

This clone was recorded a few times. The chain joins TRBV21-1 to TRBJ2-1; TRBD1 reflects the table's D call only, with no check against the DNA. TRBV21-1 is termed a pseudogene. The CDR3 spans 17 residues. The CDR3 protein is CASSKVVDRKTYNEQFF. The CDR3 DNA follows: TGTGCCAGCAGCAAAGTTGTGGACAGGAAAACCTACAATGAGCAGTTCTTC.

This clone has a handful of counts. CDR3 sequence (DNA): TGTGCCAGCAGTTACTTAGCGGGCGCCTACAATGAGCAGTTCTTC. The encoded protein is CASSYLAGAYNEQFF. This chain links TRBV6-5 with TRBJ2-1, with 7 bases aligning to TRBD2. The CDR3 has 15 amino acids. Per the germline V gene, CDR1 is MNHEY and CDR2 is SVGAGI. Trimming cost V 1 base and J 2 bases; bases outside gene matches: 2.